The next 18 T cell receptor beta chains were all read from a single sample in a study of CD4 and CD8 cells across lung adenocarcinoma regions. MiXCR, run by TCRdb on the PCR reads, gives a single entry per CDR3 protein. The sample has some 3,700 distinct CDR3 sequences, around 54% seen once. Input material: CD4+ T cells from the margin of a lung tumor. These receptors all come from a female donor with lung adenocarcinoma. The CD4 and CD8 labels of this study may be unreliable.

The table lists this clonotype with a count of one. The chain uses TRBV6-1 and TRBJ2-1, with 10 bases matching TRBD2. This CDR3 contains 14 residues. The V gene end was trimmed by 7 bases and the J gene end by 9 bases; junction bases not matched to a gene: 9. Germline V gives CDR1 MNHNS, CDR2 SASEGT. CDR3 sequence reads: CASKPSGGRGEQFF. The CDR3, as DNA: TGTGCCAGCAAGCCTAGCGGGGGCCGGGGTGAGCAGTTCTTC.

The chain joins TRBV27 to TRBJ2-5; D remains unclear. Germline lookup yields CDR1 MNHEY and CDR2 SMNVEV (reference sequence). Trimming cost V 6 bases and J 2 bases, with 16 bases left between them. The CDR3 length is 15 residues. In DNA form, the CDR3 reads TGTGCCAGCAGCCCCCTCTTGGGGAATCAAGAGACCCAGTACTTC. Residues: CASSPLLGNQETQYF.

The rearrangement uses TRBV6-5 and TRBJ2-5; D is unresolved. V was clipped by 5 bases and J by 2 bases, with 9 bases between them. CDR1 MNHEY and CDR2 SVGAGI come from the germline V gene. The CDR3 extends over 13 amino acids. CDR3 residues: CASSNQDQETQYF. The CDR3 nucleotides are TGTGCCAGCAGTAACCAGGATCAAGAGACCCAGTACTTC.

This clonotype occurred a few times. The chain carries TRBV6-2 or TRBV6-3 and TRBJ2-2; 12 nucleotides match TRBD2. The CDR3 sequence is 15 residues long. Germline trimming cut 6 bases from V and 4 bases from J; bases unmatched to any gene: 3. Germline loops: CDR1 MNHEY, CDR2 SVGEGT. Here the CDR3 reads CASRSLAGGTGELFF. CDR3 DNA: TGTGCCAGCAGATCACTAGCGGGGGGCACCGGGGAGCTGTTTTTT.

This clonotype was seen more than once but under ten times. The chain combines TRBV7-6 with TRBJ2-5; D call uncertain. This CDR3 has 13 amino acids. V was clipped by 5 bases and J by 0 bases, with 7 bases between them. Germline V lookup: CDR1 SGHVS, CDR2 FNYEAQ. The CDR3 here is CASSKAYQETQYF. In nucleotides, the CDR3 is TGTGCCAGCAGCAAAGCTTACCAAGAGACCCAGTACTTC.

V and J are TRBV6-1 and TRBJ2-3, with 11 nucleotides matching TRBD2. The CDR3 spans 16 residues. Germline CDR1 MNHNS, CDR2 SASEGT. J was trimmed by 2 bases and V by 1 base; bases with no gene match: 2. This chain's CDR3 is CASSEVAGGTTDTQYF. The CDR3 DNA is TGTGCCAGCAGTGAAGTAGCGGGAGGGACCACAGATACGCAGTATTTT.

This clonotype showed up just once. The chain combines TRBV10-1 with TRBJ2-1; D unclear. This CDR3 has 11 amino acids. Germline V gene data show CDR1 as WNHNN and CDR2 as SYGVQD (reference sequence). The V end lost 3 bases, the J end lost 7 bases, and 4 bases lay between the germline ends. Here the CDR3 reads CASSERNEQFF. CDR3 nucleotide sequence: TGCGCCAGCAGTGAACGAAATGAGCAGTTCTTC.

The rearrangement joins TRBV6-1 to TRBJ2-1; 11 bases fit TRBD1. CDR3 size: 15 residues. CDR1 and CDR2 (germline): MNHNS, SASEGT. The trim removed 7 bases at V and 8 bases at J, leaving 10 bases unmatched. The CDR3 DNA sequence: TGTGCCAGCAAAAAGGACAGGGGGCTTCTAGATGAGCAGTTCTTC. It is translated as CASKKDRGLLDEQFF.

This clonotype has only a few counts. A much bigger clone sits one base away, suggesting this may be a read error. This rearrangement joins TRBV27 to TRBJ2-1; 7 bases line up with TRBD1. The DNA end lines up better with TRBJ2-7; the J call may be wrong. The CDR3 consists of 13 residues. Looked up from germline, CDR1 is MNHEY and CDR2 is SMNVEV (reference sequence). The CDR3, as DNA: TGTGCCAGCAGGTGGACAGGCCGACCTGAGCAGTACTTC. Translation gives CASRWTGRPEQYF.

This clonotype has more than one count but fewer than ten. J is TRBJ1-5 and V is TRBV6-1; 8 nucleotides match TRBD1. The CDR3 totals 14 residues. Germline V gene data show CDR1 as MNHNS and CDR2 as SASEGT. The junction had 5 bases not matched to a gene; V was cut back by 5 bases and J by 5 bases. CDR3 amino acids: CASSTSGGDQPQHF. The CDR3 DNA reads TGTGCCAGCAGTACCTCAGGGGGCGATCAGCCCCAGCATTTT.

The V call is TRBV6-1, the J call TRBJ1-6; the match to TRBD1 covers 8 bases. The germline V gene encodes CDR1 MNHNS and CDR2 SASEGT. Germline trimming cut 6 bases from V and 15 bases from J; bases unmatched to any gene: 7. CDR3 length: 12 residues. In nucleotides, the CDR3 is TGTGCCAGCAGGGGACAGGCATCTCACCTCCACTTT. Translation gives CASRGQASHLHF.

This clonotype was seen once. The V and J genes are TRBV12-3 or TRBV12-4 and TRBJ2-1, with 8 bases fitting TRBD1. V lost 5 bases to trimming and J lost 1 base; unmatched junction nucleotides: 19. This CDR3 comprises 20 residues. The CDR3 is CASSPGQGPSTTSSYNEQFF. The CDR3 nucleotides read TGTGCCAGCAGTCCCGGACAGGGCCCCAGTACCACTAGTTCCTACAATGAGCAGTTCTTC.

The CDR3 sequence: CASSYFGTGETQYF. The CDR3 DNA reads as TGTGCCAGCAGTTACTTTGGGACAGGGGAGACCCAGTACTTC. The chain recombines TRBV6-5 with TRBJ2-5; TRBD1 agrees at 9 bases. The germline V gene encodes CDR1 MNHEY and CDR2 SVGAGI. This CDR3 is 14 amino acids long. V shed 1 base, J shed 5 bases, and the junction held 2 bases outside the gene matches.

This clonotype was counted only a few times. V gene TRBV6-4 combines with J gene TRBJ1-5; D ambiguous. V was trimmed by 4 bases and J by 5 bases, leaving 9 bases between them. This CDR3 contains 13 residues. The germline V gene has CDR1 MRHNA and CDR2 SNTAGT. The CDR3 loop is CASSAGRDQPQHF. In nucleotides, the CDR3 is TGTGCCAGCAGTGCTGGACGGGATCAGCCCCAGCATTTT.

This rearrangement joins TRBV12-3 or TRBV12-4 to TRBJ2-3; no reliable D call. The CDR3 runs to 11 residues. The germline V and J ends were trimmed by 3 bases and 5 bases, with 3 bases remaining between them. CDR3 nucleotide sequence: TGTGCCAGCAGTTTTCTAGATACGCAGTATTTT. Protein product: CASSFLDTQYF.

Relative to its sample, this clonotype is medium-sized. The chain has TRBV27 and TRBJ2-6; no firm D call. The CDR3 extends over 15 amino acids. Trimming left V 0 bases short and J 4 bases short, with 7 bases between. Looked up from germline, CDR1 is MNHEY and CDR2 is SMNVEV (reference sequence). This CDR3 is CASSLSNTGANVLTF. As DNA, the CDR3 is TGTGCCAGCAGTTTATCTAATACCGGGGCCAACGTCCTGACTTTC.

The chain uses TRBV10-3 and TRBJ2-1; D is possibly TRBD1 (5 bases). The DNA end is a closer match to TRBJ2-5, so the J assignment may be wrong. Germline V gives CDR1 ENHRY, CDR2 SYGVKD. The CDR3 runs 14 residues. The CDR3: CAGRGARDPDTQYF. In DNA, the CDR3 is TGTGCGGGCCGTGGGGCCCGAGACCCAGATACCCAGTACTTC.

The chain recombines TRBV9 with TRBJ2-5, with D perhaps TRBD2 (6 bases). The CDR3 extends over 16 amino acids. Germline CDR1 SGDLS, CDR2 YYNGEE. V lost 0 bases to trimming and J lost 2 bases, with 14 bases between them. The CDR3 protein is CASSVAPGVIQETQYF. CDR3 DNA: TGTGCCAGCAGCGTAGCTCCGGGGGTGATACAAGAGACCCAGTACTTC.